This T cell receptor beta chain was recorded in a study of shared clonotypes between healthy human individuals. As for the study in general: There were three CD4 naive, three CD4 memory, two CD8 naive and one CD8 memory plates per donor. Regarding the study as a whole: It was anticipated that sequencing depth would influence how many clonotypes donors shared. Compared with clonotypes that all four donors shared, non-shared clonotypes had lower generation probabilities.

As for this clone: Its antigen remains unidentified. Within the sample, other DNA sequences also encode this same CDR3.

V was cut by 0 bases and J by 8 bases, with 8 bases left in between. The CDR3 covers 12 residues. Germline V gives CDR1 SGHNT, CDR2 YYREEE (reference sequence). Data came from immunoSEQ multiplex PCR; TCRdb stores just in-frame clones and leaves some out. The data show 2 million to 3 million clones, around 90% seen once. The sequenced sample was naive CD4+ T cells sorted from blood. Described subset: CD45RA+ positively selected. The chain carries TRBV5-4 and TRBJ1-2; no clear D. The origin of this receptor is a man younger than 30 in good health. The CDR3 region has the DNA TGTGCCAGCAGCTTGGCTGGAGGGGGCTACACCTTC. This translates into CASSLAGGGYTF.